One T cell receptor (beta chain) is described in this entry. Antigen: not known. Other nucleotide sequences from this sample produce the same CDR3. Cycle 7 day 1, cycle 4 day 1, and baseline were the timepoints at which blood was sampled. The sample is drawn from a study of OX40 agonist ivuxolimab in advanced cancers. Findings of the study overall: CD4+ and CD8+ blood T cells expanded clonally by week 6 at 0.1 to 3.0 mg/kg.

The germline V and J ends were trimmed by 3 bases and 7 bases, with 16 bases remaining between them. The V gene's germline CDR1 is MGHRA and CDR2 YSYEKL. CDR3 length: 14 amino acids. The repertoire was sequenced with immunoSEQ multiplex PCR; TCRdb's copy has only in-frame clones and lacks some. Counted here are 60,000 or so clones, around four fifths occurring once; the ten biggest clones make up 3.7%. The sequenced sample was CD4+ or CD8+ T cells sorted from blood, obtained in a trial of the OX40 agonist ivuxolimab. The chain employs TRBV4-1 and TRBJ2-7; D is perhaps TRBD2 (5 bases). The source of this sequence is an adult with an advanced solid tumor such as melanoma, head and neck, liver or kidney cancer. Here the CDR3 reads CASSHGERFTEQYF. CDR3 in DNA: TGCGCCAGCAGCCATGGCGAGCGGTTTACGGAGCAGTACTTC.